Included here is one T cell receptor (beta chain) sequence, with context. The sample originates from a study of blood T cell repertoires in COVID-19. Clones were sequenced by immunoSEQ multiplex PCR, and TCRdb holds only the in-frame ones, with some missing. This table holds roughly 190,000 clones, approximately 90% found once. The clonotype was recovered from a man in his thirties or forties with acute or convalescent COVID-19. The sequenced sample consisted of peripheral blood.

The CDR3 nucleotides are TGTGCCAGCAGCATCCGACTAGATCTTAGCGAGCAGTTCTTC. As protein: CASSIRLDLSEQFF. V usage is TRBV5-4 and J usage is TRBJ2-1; TRBD2 might be the D (6 bases). The germline V and J ends were trimmed by 4 bases and 10 bases, with 18 bases remaining between them. CDR1 and CDR2 (germline): SGHNT, YYREEE (reference sequence). This CDR3 is built from 14 residues.